The clone carrying this T cell receptor (beta chain) was seen a few times. Its specificity is not known. The CDR3 has 12 amino acids. The V end was cut by 11 bases, the J end by 0 bases, with 7 bases between. Per the germline V gene, CDR1 is ENHRY and CDR2 is SYGVKD. The sample comes from a study of CD8+CD57+ T cells in acquired aplastic anemia. Study in general: The sorted CD4+ and CD8+ cells yielded an average roughly 3 ug of DNA.

Study outcomes and limitations: Patient and control CD8+ Simpson's diversity was not significantly different. Some 28 sequences, all CD8+ CDR3, were shared between patients and controls.

The authors sequenced patients whose flow cytometry had shown CD8+CD57+ cell expansion. Blood sampling was performed on the patients, and none of them had received therapy by then. Profiles of TCR beta VDJ and CDR3 were generated from a genomic DNA template. TCRdb itself ran the reads through MiXCR, one entry per CDR3 protein. The sample lists about 180,000 distinct CDR3 sequences, 48% occurring once. The specimen sequenced was sorted CD4+, CD8+, or CD8+CD57+ T cells (not recorded which) from PBMCs. The chain uses TRBV10-3 and TRBJ2-2; D gene unclear. This clonotype was obtained from a human donor with aplastic anemia. CDR3 coding DNA: TGTGCCGTACAATCGAACACCGGGGAGCTGTTTTTT. It yields the protein CAVQSNTGELFF.